A few counts support the clone carrying this T cell receptor beta chain. The antigen is not known. Time point denoted: week 23, last vaccination. The vaccine gave 300 ug of a 20-mer mutant IDH1 peptide subcutaneously per dose. This entry belongs to a study of a mutant IDH1 vaccine in newly diagnosed glioma. For the study at large: The patients received vaccinations eight times, in weeks 1, 3, 5, 7, 11, 15, 19 and 23. Patients previously underwent radiotherapy, temozolomide, or both, and most underwent both. Beginning 4-6 weeks after radiotherapy alone, or with temozolomide cycles, vaccination took place. Points from the study as a whole: Whatever changes occurred in top peripheral T cell clonotypes seemed unrelated to pseudoprogression.

The data were produced by immunoSEQ multiplex PCR, yet TCRdb's version contains in-frame clones alone and is incomplete. The top ten clones hold more than 5% of a sample with about 55,000 clones, 75% to 90% of them seen once. Source: PBMCs, taken from a glioma patient whose treatment included an IDH1 peptide vaccine. The TCR comes from a man in his forties with glioma.

The CDR3 spells CASSQPQGPGSNYGYTF. Here the CDR3 DNA reads TGTGCCAGCAGCCAGCCACAGGGCCCGGGATCTAACTATGGCTACACCTTC. The chain couples TRBV4-2 to TRBJ1-2; weak D call: TRBD1 (6 bases). CDR1 and CDR2 (germline): LGHNA, YNFKEQ. This CDR3 is built from 17 residues. With 3 bases removed from V and 0 bases from J, the gap between germline ends came to 17 bases.